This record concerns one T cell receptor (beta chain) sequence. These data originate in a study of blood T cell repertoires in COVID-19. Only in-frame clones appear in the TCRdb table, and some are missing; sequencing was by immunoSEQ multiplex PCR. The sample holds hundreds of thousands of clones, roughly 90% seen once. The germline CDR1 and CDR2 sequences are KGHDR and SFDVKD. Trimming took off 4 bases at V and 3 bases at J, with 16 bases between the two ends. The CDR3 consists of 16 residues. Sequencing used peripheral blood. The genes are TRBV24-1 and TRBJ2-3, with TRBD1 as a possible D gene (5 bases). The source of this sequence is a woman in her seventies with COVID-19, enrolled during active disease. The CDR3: CATSDSWQGRTDTQYF. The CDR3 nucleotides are TGTGCCACCAGTGACTCGTGGCAGGGAAGGACAGATACGCAGTATTTT.